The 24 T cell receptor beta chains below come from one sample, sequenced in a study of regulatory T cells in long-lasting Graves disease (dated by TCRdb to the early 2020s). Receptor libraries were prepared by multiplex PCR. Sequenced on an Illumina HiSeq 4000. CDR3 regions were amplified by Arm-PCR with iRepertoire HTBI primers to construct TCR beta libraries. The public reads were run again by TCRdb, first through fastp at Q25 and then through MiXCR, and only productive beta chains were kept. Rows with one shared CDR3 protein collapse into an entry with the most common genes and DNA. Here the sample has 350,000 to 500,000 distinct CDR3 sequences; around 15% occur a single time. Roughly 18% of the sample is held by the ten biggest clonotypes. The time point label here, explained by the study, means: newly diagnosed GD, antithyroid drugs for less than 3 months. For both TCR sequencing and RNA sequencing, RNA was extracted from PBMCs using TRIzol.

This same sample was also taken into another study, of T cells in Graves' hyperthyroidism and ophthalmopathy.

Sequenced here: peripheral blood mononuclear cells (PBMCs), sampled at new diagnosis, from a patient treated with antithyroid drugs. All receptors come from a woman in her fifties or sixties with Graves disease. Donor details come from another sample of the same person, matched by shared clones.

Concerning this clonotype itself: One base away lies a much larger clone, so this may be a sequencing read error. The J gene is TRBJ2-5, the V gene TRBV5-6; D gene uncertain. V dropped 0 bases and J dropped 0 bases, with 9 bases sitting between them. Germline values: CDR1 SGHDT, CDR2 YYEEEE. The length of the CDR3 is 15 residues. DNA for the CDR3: TGTGCCAGCAGCTTGGGAGGCAGATACCAAGAGACCCAGTACTTC. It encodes CASSLGGRYQETQYF.

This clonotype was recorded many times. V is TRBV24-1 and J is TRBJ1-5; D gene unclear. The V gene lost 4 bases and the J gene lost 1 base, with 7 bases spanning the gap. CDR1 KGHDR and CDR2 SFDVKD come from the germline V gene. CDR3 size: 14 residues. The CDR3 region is CATSDWRSNQPQHF. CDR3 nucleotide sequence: TGTGCCACCAGTGACTGGCGGAGCAATCAGCCCCAGCATTTT.

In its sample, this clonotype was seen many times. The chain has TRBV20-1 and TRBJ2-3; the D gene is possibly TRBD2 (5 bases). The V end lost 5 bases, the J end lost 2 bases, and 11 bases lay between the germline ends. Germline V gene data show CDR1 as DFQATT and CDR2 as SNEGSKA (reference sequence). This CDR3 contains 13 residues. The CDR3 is CSAPSGYTDTQYF. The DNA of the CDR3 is TGCAGTGCTCCGTCGGGGTACACAGATACGCAGTATTTT.

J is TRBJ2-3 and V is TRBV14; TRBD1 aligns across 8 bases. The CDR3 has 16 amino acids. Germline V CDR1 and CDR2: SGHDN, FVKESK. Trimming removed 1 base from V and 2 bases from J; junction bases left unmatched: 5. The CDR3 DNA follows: TGTGCCAGCAGCCAAGGGGACAGGAGATACACAGATACGCAGTATTTT. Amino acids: CASSQGDRRYTDTQYF.

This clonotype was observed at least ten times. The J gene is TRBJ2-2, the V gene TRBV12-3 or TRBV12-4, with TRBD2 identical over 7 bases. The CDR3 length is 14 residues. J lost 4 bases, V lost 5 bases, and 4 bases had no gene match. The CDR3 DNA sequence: TGTGCCAGCAGTCTCGGACTAGTCACCGGGGAGCTGTTTTTT. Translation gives CASSLGLVTGELFF.

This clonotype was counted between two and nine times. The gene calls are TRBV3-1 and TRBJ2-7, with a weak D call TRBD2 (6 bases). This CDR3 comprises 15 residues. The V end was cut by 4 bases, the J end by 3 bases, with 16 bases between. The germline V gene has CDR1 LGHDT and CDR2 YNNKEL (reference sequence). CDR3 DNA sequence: TGTGCCAGCAGCCCCCGGACTAATGACTTCTACGAGCAGTACTTC. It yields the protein CASSPRTNDFYEQYF.

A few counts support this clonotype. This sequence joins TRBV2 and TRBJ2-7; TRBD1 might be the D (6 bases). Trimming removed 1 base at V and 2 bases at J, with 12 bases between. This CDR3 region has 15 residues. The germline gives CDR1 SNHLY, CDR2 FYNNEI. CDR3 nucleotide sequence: TGTGCCAGCAGTGAAGAGTTTGGGGGCACCTACGAGCAGTACTTC. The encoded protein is CASSEEFGGTYEQYF. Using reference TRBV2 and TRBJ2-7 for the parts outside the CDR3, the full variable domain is EPEVTQTPSHQVTQMGQEVILRCVPISNHLYFYWYRQILGQKVEFLVSFYNNEISEKSEIFDDQFSVERPDGSNFTLKIRSTKLEDSAMYFCASSEEFGGTYEQYFGPGTRLTVT.

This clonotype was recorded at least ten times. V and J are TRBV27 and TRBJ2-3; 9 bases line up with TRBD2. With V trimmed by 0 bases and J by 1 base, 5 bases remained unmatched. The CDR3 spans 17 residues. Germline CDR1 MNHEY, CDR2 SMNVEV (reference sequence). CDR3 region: CASSLSPLAGRTDTQYF. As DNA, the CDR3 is TGTGCCAGCAGTTTATCGCCTCTAGCGGGGCGCACAGATACGCAGTATTTT.

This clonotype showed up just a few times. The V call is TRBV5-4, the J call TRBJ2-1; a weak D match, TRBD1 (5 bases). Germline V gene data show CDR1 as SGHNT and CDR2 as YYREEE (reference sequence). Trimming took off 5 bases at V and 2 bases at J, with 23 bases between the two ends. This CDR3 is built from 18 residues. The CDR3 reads CASSPPLIYTGTYNEQFF. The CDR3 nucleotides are TGTGCCAGCAGTCCGCCCCTAATCTATACAGGAACCTACAATGAGCAGTTCTTC.

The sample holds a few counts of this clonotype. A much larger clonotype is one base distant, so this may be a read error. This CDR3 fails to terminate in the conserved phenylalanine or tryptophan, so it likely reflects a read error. The CDR3 sequence: CSVRQGQWNEQFL. In DNA form, the CDR3 reads TGCAGCGTGAGACAGGGTCAGTGGAATGAGCAGTTCCTC. This rearrangement joins TRBV29-1 to TRBJ2-1; 7 bases fit TRBD1. The CDR3 loop spans 13 amino acids. Looked up from germline, CDR1 is SQVTM and CDR2 is ANQGSEA. V was pared by 6 bases and J by 7 bases, with 9 bases of the junction left unmatched.

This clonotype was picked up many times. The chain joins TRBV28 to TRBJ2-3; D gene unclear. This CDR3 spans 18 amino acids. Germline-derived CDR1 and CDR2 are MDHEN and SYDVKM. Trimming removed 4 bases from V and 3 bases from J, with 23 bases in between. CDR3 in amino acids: CASSSTARKGYLTDTQYF. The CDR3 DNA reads TGTGCCAGCAGTTCTACAGCCCGGAAGGGTTATTTGACAGATACGCAGTATTTT.

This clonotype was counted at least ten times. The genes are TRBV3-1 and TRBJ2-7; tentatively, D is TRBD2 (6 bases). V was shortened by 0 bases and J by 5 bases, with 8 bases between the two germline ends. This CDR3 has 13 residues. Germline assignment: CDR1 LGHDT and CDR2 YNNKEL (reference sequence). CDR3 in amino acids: CASSQEGGDEQYF. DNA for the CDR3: TGTGCCAGCAGCCAAGAAGGAGGGGACGAGCAGTACTTC.

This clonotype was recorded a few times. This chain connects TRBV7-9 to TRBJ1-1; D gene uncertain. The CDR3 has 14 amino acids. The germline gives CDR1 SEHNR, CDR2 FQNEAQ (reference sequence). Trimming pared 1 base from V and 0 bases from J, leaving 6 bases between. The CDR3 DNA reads TGTGCCAGCAGCTTAGTACACGTGAACACTGAAGCTTTCTTT. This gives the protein CASSLVHVNTEAFF.

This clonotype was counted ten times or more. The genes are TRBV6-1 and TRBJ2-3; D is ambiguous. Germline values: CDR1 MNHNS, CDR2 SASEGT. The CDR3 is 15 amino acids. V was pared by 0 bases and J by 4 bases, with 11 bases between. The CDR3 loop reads CASSEAQRLSDTQYF. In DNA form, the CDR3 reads TGTGCCAGCAGTGAAGCGCAGCGACTCTCAGATACGCAGTATTTT.

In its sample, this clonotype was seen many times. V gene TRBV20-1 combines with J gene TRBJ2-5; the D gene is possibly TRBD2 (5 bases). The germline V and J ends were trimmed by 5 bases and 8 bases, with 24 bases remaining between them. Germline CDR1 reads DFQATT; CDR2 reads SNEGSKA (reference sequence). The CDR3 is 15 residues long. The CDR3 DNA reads TGCAGTGCTGTAAGACGCTCCGATCTATCGGGAACCCAGTACTTC. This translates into CSAVRRSDLSGTQYF.

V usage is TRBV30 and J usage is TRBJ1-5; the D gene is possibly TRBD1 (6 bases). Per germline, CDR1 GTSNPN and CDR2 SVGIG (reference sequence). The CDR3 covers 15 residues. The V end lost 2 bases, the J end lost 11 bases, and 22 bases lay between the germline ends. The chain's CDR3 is CAWSHPGTTPRSQHF. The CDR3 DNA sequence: TGTGCCTGGAGTCACCCCGGGACAACACCTCGTTCCCAGCATTTT.

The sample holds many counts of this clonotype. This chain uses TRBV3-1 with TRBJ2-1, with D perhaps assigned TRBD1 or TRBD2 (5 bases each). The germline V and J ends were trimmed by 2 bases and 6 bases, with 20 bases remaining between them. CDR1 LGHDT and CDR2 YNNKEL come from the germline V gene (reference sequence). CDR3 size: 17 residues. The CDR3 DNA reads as TGTGCCAGCAGCCAAATTACCGGGACCTCAGGAGGCAATGAGCAGTTCTTC. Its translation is CASSQITGTSGGNEQFF.

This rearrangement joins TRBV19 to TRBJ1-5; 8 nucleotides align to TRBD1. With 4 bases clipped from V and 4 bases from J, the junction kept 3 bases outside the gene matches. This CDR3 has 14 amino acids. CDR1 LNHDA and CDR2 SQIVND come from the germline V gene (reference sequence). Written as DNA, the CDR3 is TGTGCCAGTAGTAACACAGGGGGAAATCAGCCCCAGCATTTT. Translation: CASSNTGGNQPQHF.

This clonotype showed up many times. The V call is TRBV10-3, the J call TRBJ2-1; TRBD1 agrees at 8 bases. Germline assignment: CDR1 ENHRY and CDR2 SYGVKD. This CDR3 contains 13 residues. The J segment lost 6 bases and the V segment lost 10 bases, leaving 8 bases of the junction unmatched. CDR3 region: CATLGQGFNEQFF. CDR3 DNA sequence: TGTGCCACCCTCGGACAGGGTTTCAATGAGCAGTTCTTC.

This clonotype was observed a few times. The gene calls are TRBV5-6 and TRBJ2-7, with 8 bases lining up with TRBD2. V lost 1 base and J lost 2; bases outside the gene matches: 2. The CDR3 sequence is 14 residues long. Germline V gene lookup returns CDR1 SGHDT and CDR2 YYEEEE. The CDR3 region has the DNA TGTGCCAGCAGCTTGCTCGGGAGGGCCTACGAGCAGTACTTC. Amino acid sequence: CASSLLGRAYEQYF.

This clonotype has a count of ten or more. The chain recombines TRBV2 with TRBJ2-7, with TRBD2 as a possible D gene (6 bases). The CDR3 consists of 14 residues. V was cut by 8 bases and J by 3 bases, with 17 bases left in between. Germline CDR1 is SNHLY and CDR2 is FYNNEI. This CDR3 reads CASLSAGYNYEQYF. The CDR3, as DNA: TGTGCCAGCCTTTCTGCGGGGTATAACTACGAGCAGTACTTC.

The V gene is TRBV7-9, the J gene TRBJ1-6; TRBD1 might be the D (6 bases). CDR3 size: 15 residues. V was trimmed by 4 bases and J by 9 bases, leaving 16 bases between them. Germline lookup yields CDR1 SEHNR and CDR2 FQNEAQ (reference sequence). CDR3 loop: CASSYREIGSSPLHF. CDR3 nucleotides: TGTGCCAGCAGCTACAGGGAAATTGGCAGTTCACCCCTCCACTTT.

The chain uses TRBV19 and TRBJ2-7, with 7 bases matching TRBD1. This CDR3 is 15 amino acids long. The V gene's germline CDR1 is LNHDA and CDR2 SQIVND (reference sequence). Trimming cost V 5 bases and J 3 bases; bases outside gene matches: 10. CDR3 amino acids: CASSPQQGNGYEQYF. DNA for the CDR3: TGTGCCAGTAGTCCACAACAGGGGAACGGCTACGAGCAGTACTTC.

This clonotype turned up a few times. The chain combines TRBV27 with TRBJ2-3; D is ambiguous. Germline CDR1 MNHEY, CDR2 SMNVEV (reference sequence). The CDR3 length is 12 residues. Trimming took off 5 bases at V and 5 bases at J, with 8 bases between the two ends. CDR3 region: CASSPTLDTQYF. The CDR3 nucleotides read TGTGCCAGCAGTCCGACGCTAGATACGCAGTATTTT.